Detailed here is one T cell receptor (beta chain). Its matching antigen is unknown. Prominent immunodeficiency with autoinflammation defined PRAID. Clones were sequenced by immunoSEQ multiplex PCR, and TCRdb holds only the in-frame ones, with some missing. The sample yields approximately 11,000 clones, around 86% seen once. This entry belongs to a study of stem cell transplantation in POMP-related autoinflammatory disease. Study background: The study hypothesized thymoproteasome defects skew the TRB repertoire via impaired CD8+ selection. Pre-transplant patients had naive-skewed CD4+ T cells and few CD8+ T cells. General observations from the study: A trend toward lower repertoire diversity and greater clonality appeared in every analyzed T-cell subset of PRAID patients. Unique TRB V-J gene pairings were limited in number in patients with PRAID.

The V and J ends lost 2 bases and 2 bases respectively, with 13 bases between them. Germline CDR1 reads MNHEY; CDR2 reads SMNVEV (reference sequence). This CDR3 is built from 16 residues. The TCR comes from a human donor with POMP-related autoinflammation and immune dysregulation (PRAID). The sequencing used CD8+ T cells from PBMCs, collected before stem cell transplantation. V and J are TRBV27 and TRBJ1-5; a possible D gene is TRBD1 (5 bases). CDR3 sequence: CASSLTGDWGNQPQHF. The CDR3 DNA reads as TGTGCCAGCAGTTTAACGGGGGATTGGGGCAATCAGCCCCAGCATTTT.